This T cell receptor (beta chain) is from a study of tumor and adjacent non-tumor tissue in lung cancer. The wider study: The cohort had about a dozen adenocarcinoma, 2 squamous cell and 1 small cell patients.

Three rounds of nested PCR, following a modified ARM-PCR protocol, produced the TCRbeta library. TCRdb ran MiXCR on the multiplex PCR reads and lists one entry per CDR3 protein. The sample shows about 98,000 distinct CDR3 sequences, about 80% of them seen only once. Study-wide points: Compared with tumor, normal lung showed significantly lower TCR diversity. In normal lung, the top 100 clones were significantly more dominant than in tumor.

The template was RNA from unsorted bulk tissue. The normal lung tissue was taken more than 3 cm from the tumor edge. For this clonotype: Its antigen is as yet unknown.

The germline V and J ends were trimmed by 6 bases and 2 bases, with 23 bases remaining between them. The CDR3 has 17 residues. Germline CDR1 MNHEY, CDR2 SVGAGI. Specimen: distant non-tumor lung tissue. The rearrangement joins TRBV6-5 to TRBJ2-7, with a tentative D call TRBD1 (6 bases). This clonotype was obtained from a man aged 60-69 years with small cell lung cancer. CDR3 in amino acids: CASSRVPPQGGPYEQYF. CDR3 coding DNA: TGTGCCAGCAGCCGGGTGCCACCACAGGGCGGGCCCTACGAGCAGTACTTC.